Each of the 14 T cell receptor beta chains below was sequenced from the same sample in a study of shared clonotypes between healthy human individuals. The assay was immunoSEQ multiplex PCR, and TCRdb's table has in-frame clones only and misses some. This table holds more than 1 million clones, approximately 80% found once. The sample was memory CD4+ T cells from PBMCs. Subset reported: CD45RA-negative fraction. The receptor source for this set is a man aged 18 to 29 in good health. Some clones in this sample may be carry-over from other donors' samples.

The gene calls are TRBV28 and TRBJ2-1, with D perhaps TRBD2 (6 bases). The CDR3 runs 15 residues. Germline V CDR1 and CDR2: MDHEN, SYDVKM. Trimming removed 7 bases at V and 1 base at J, with 14 bases between. CDR3 DNA sequence: TGTGCCAGCATTCCTCGGGGGTTTTCCTACAATGAGCAGTTCTTC. Protein sequence: CASIPRGFSYNEQFF.

The chain combines TRBV18 with TRBJ1-1; no clear D gene. The CDR3 extends over 16 amino acids. Trimming took 4 bases from V and 4 from J, leaving 19 bases between them. The germline V gene encodes CDR1 KGHSH and CDR2 LQKENI. CDR3 protein: CASSLHVPVSSTEAFF. The CDR3 DNA sequence: TGTGCCAGCTCACTACATGTACCGGTCTCGAGCACTGAAGCTTTCTTT. Drawing the rest from reference TRBV18 and TRBJ1-1, the complete variable domain is NAGVMQNPRHLVRRRGQEARLRCSPMKGHSHVYWYRQLPEEGLKFMVYLQKENIIDESGMPKERFSAEFPKEGPSILRIQQVVRGDSAAYFCASSLHVPVSSTEAFFGQGTRLTVV.

This clone has a handful of counts. This chain uses TRBV27 with TRBJ2-7, with D tentatively TRBD2 (7 bases). CDR3 length: 16 amino acids. The germline V gene has CDR1 MNHEY and CDR2 SMNVEV (reference sequence). V was trimmed by 6 bases and J by 5 bases, leaving 23 bases between them. CDR3 nucleotide sequence: TGTGCCAGCAGACCACTGGGGGGGCCCATGGCCCACGAGCAGTACTTC. This sequence encodes CASRPLGGPMAHEQYF.

On this clone: Being one base from a much bigger clone, this may be a read error. This CDR3 is also generated by other DNA sequences in the sample. The chain carries TRBV7-2 and TRBJ2-7; TRBD2 aligns across 13 bases. The V segment lost 5 bases and the J segment 0 bases; nucleotides outside the gene matches: 1. The CDR3 is made up of 15 amino acids. In germline, CDR1 is SGHTA, CDR2 FQGNSA. For the CDR3, the DNA is TGTGCCAGCAGCCGGACTAGCGGGAGCTCCTACGAGCAGTACTTC. Protein: CASSRTSGSSYEQYF.

V and J are TRBV28 and TRBJ2-7; 7 nucleotides line up with TRBD1. Germline-derived CDR1 and CDR2 are MDHEN and SYDVKM. V shed 5 bases and J 6 bases; nucleotides not matched to a gene: 4. The CDR3 sequence is 12 residues long. The CDR3 is CASSTTGVEQYF. The CDR3 nucleotides read TGTGCCAGCAGTACCACAGGGGTCGAGCAGTACTTC.

This clone was seen once. The chain combines TRBV7-3 with TRBJ2-3; tentative D call: TRBD2 (6 bases). CDR3 size: 16 residues. The V gene lost 2 bases and the J gene lost 4 bases, with 16 bases spanning the gap. Germline loops: CDR1 SGHTA, CDR2 FQGTGA. CDR3 protein: CASSLWGGMVPDTQYF. In nucleotides, the CDR3 is TGTGCCAGCAGCTTATGGGGCGGGATGGTACCAGATACGCAGTATTTT.

In regard to this clone: This same CDR3 is encoded by further DNA sequences in the sample. The chain carries TRBV5-1 and TRBJ1-1; D is uncertain. CDR1 is SGHRS and CDR2 is YFSETQ in the germline V gene. The germline V and J ends were trimmed by 7 bases and 1 base, with 5 bases remaining between them. This CDR3 is built from 11 residues. The CDR3 DNA reads TGCGCCAGCCAAGAGAACACTGAAGCTTTCTTT. Protein: CASQENTEAFF.

The rearrangement links TRBV5-4 to TRBJ2-5; TRBD2 agrees at 9 bases. V lost 2 bases to trimming and J lost 5 bases; unmatched junction nucleotides: 7. The CDR3 covers 15 residues. Germline values: CDR1 SGHNT, CDR2 YYREEE (reference sequence). The CDR3 coding sequence is TGTGCCAGCAGCTTCATAGCGGGAGCCCGCGAGACCCAGTACTTC. It specifies CASSFIAGARETQYF. The complete variable domain, with remaining parts taken from reference TRBV5-4 and TRBJ2-5, reads ETGVTQSPTHLIKTRGQQVTLRCSSQSGHNTVSWYQQALGQGPQFIFQYYREEENGRGNFPPRFSGLQFPNYSSELNVNALELDDSALYLCASSFIAGARETQYFGPGTRLLVL.

The rearrangement joins TRBV5-1 to TRBJ2-5; 7 bases line up with TRBD1. Germline CDR1 and CDR2: SGHRS and YFSETQ. The CDR3 has 14 residues. Germline trimming cut 4 bases from V and 2 bases from J; bases unmatched to any gene: 5. CDR3 residues: CASSDDRAQETQYF. The CDR3, as DNA: TGCGCCAGCAGCGACGACAGGGCTCAAGAGACCCAGTACTTC.

This sequence joins TRBV5-8 and TRBJ1-5; weak D call: TRBD1 (5 bases). Trimming took 4 bases from V and 9 from J, leaving 14 bases between them. The CDR3 sequence is 13 residues long. Germline values: CDR1 SGHTS, CDR2 YDEGEE. CDR3 protein: CASSLRRVWPQHF. CDR3 bases: TGTGCCAGCAGCCTACGCAGGGTATGGCCCCAGCATTTT.

This chain connects TRBV9 to TRBJ2-3; a weak D match, TRBD1 (5 bases). Germline loops: CDR1 SGDLS, CDR2 YYNGEE. The CDR3 covers 14 residues. V was cut by 2 bases and J by 1 base, with 8 bases left in between. The CDR3 protein is CASSVSRGTDTQYF. The CDR3 coding sequence is TGTGCCAGCAGCGTCAGCAGGGGCACAGATACGCAGTATTTT.

The rearrangement links TRBV28 to TRBJ1-5, with TRBD1 identical over 7 bases. The CDR3 spans 18 residues. Germline values: CDR1 MDHEN, CDR2 SYDVKM. V lost 3 bases, J lost 0 bases, and 11 bases stayed unmatched. In nucleotides, the CDR3 is TGTGCCAGCAGTTTGCATAGCAGGGGGGGTGGTAGCAATCAGCCCCAGCATTTT. It yields the protein CASSLHSRGGGSNQPQHF.

The chain carries TRBV2 and TRBJ1-2, with unresolved D. Germline CDR1 SNHLY, CDR2 FYNNEI. V lost 5 bases to trimming and J lost 8 bases, with 15 bases between them. The CDR3 has 13 residues. CDR3 nucleotides: TGTGCCAGCAGTACTACCTTGAATGCGGGCTACACCTTC. Translating gives CASSTTLNAGYTF.

V usage is TRBV6-1 and J usage is TRBJ1-2, with a tentative D call TRBD1 (6 bases). The length of the CDR3 is 15 residues. Germline CDR1 MNHNS, CDR2 SASEGT. Trimming took 5 bases from V and 3 from J, leaving 16 bases between them. In DNA, the CDR3 is TGTGCCAGCAGTCCATACAGGGAGGGCTACTATGGCTACACCTTC. This codes for CASSPYREGYYGYTF.